This TCR beta chain was observed in a study of cytomegalovirus exposure and HLA in healthy donors. As concerns this clone: Its specificity is not known.

Trimming shortened V by 10 bases and J by 1 base, and 19 bases separated the two germline ends. In germline, CDR1 is ENHRY, CDR2 SYGVKD. The CDR3 is made up of 15 amino acids. Findings and caveats of the study: A later analysis reportedly found that, within productive TCRs, an Asian-associated ancestry cluster had fewer N-insertions than the mean observed across the approximately 700 donors. The majority of TCR sequences were rare, yet some public TCRs appeared in many donors. The authors later found most CMV-associated TCR beta chains appeared HLA-restricted. Because they were indistinguishable, some V segments, including TRBV6-2 and TRBV6-3, were excluded.

This PCR relied on a set of 60 Vbeta primers and 13 Jbeta primers. The data were produced by immunoSEQ multiplex PCR, yet TCRdb's version contains in-frame clones alone and is incomplete. Of about 65,000 clones listed, about 78% are singletons. This clonotype was obtained from a girl between 10 and 17 years old in good health and CMV-seropositive. The V gene is TRBV10-3, the J gene TRBJ2-5, with a tentative D call TRBD1 (7 bases). Sequencing input: PBMCs. Here the CDR3 DNA reads TGTGCCACGGAGGGACGGAGGGGGCTCCAAGAGACCCAGTACTTC. Encoded protein: CATEGRRGLQETQYF.